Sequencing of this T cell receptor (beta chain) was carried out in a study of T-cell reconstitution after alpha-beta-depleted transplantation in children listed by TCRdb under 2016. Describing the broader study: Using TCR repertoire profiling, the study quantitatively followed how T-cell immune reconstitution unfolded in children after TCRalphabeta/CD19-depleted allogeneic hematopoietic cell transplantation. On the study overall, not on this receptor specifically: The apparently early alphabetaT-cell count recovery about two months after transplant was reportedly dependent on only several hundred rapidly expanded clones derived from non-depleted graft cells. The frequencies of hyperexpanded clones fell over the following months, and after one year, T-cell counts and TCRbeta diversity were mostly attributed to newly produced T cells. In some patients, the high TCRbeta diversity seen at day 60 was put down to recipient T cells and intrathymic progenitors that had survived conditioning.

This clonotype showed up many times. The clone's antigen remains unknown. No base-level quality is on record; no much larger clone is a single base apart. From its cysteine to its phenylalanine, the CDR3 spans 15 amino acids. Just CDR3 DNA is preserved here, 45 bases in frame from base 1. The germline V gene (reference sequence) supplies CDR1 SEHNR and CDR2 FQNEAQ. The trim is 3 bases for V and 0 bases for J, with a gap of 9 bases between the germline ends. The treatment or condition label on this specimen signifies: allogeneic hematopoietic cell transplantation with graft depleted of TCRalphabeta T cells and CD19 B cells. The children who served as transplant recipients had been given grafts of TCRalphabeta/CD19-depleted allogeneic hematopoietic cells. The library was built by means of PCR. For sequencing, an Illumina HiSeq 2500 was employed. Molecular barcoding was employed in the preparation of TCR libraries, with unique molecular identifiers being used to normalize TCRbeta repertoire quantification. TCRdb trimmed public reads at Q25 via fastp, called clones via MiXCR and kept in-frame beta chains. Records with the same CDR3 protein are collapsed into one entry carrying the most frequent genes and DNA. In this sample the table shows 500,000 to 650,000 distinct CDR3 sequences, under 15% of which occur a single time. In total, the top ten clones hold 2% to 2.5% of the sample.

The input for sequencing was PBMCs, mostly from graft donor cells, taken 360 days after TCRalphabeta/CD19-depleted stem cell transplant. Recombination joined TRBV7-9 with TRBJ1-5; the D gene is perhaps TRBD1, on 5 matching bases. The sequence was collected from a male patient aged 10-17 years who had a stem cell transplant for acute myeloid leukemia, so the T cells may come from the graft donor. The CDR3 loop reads CASSLGGASNQPQHF. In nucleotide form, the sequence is TGTGCCAGCAGCTTGGGAGGGGCTAGCAATCAGCCCCAGCATTTT.